This TCR beta chain was recorded in a study of early T cells in non-severe SARS-CoV-2 infection (dated by TCRdb to the early 2020s). As for the study more broadly: Because TCR sequencing was done on bulk RNA from unsorted whole blood, the alpha and beta chains could not be paired.

The library was produced with 5' RACE. The reads were generated on a NextSeq 500. The TCR library protocol attached unique molecular identifiers to individual cDNA molecules to correct for sequencing error and PCR bias. TCR alpha and beta chains were both sequenced, and the abundances of alpha and beta sequences in each sample were closely correlated with each other. The authors processed their data as follows. Decombinator V4 was used to annotate the V gene, J gene and CDR3 of the TCR sequences. TCRs were defined as expanded if a significant change between any two time points was detected under a Poisson model with p below 0.0001. TCR abundances were normalised to the total number of TCRs sequenced per sample and were expressed as counts per million. MAIT TCRs were defined by TRAV1-2 paired with TRAJ12, TRAJ20 or TRAJ33, and iNKT TCRs by TRAV10 paired with TRAJ18. VDJdb, accessed on 1 November 2021, was searched for TCRs annotated for CMV, EBV and SARS-CoV-2, and TCRs annotated for more than one antigen were excluded. Using fastp trimming at Q25 and MiXCR clonotype assembly, TCRdb reanalyzed the public sequencing data and kept in-frame beta chains. Here each entry gathers all rows of one CDR3 protein and keeps the most common genes and DNA. Clone size and V and J calls follow TCRdb, not the original study. The sample has about 110,000 distinct CDR3 sequences on record, over 10% of them singletons. Approximately 3.5% of the sample comes from the top ten.

Set within a cohort of healthcare workers in London, UK, this nested case-control study involved weekly PCR testing of nasopharyngeal swabs along with blood sampling. Healthcare workers were enrolled in the week of the UK lockdown, from 23 to 31 March 2020, and were followed every week for up to roughly 16 weeks. Points the paper makes about the study in general: VDJdb matching was skewed toward anti-spike CD8 responses, so virus-specific expansions were likely underestimated and private and CD4 specificities were missed.

Trimmed from V: 5 bases; trimmed from J: 6 bases; junction bases lacking a gene match: 5. From the cysteine up to the phenylalanine, the CDR3 has a length of 12 residues. Only the CDR3 part of the read is kept: 36 bases, read in frame from the first base. Per the germline V gene (reference sequence), GTSNPN is the CDR1 and SVGIG is the CDR2. This clonotype appeared many times. Its cognate antigen has yet to be identified. Base qualities are not recorded, but no much larger clone differs from it by a single base. This sequence was found in an adult who was a healthcare worker with PCR-confirmed SARS-CoV-2 infection or an uninfected control (not recorded which). Here the chain combines TRBV30 and TRBJ1-2, and TRBD1 matches 8 of the central bases. Sequencing used whole blood, obtained at baseline. The CDR3 protein: CAWSGQAHGYTF. The DNA reads TGTGCCTGGTCGGGACAGGCCCATGGCTACACCTTC.